The 29 T cell receptor beta chains below were found in one sample sequenced in a study of CD8 T cells in ankylosing spondylitis. What these receptors recognize is not known. Overall study results and limits: It appeared that ankylosing spondylitis blood was characterized by a TCR beta motif of under ten highly homologous variants.

TCRdb fed the 5' RACE reads into MiXCR, producing one record per CDR3 protein. The sample includes about 210,000 distinct CDR3 sequences, just under 7.5% seen only once; the top ten take about 14%. Sequenced material: blood, either unsorted or a sorted T cell fraction (not recorded which). The receptors were gathered from a male donor with ankylosing spondylitis.

This clonotype was found many times. The gene calls are TRBV20-1 and TRBJ2-1; 13 nucleotides align to TRBD2. J gave up 9 bases and V 3 bases, and 5 bases lay outside the gene matches. This CDR3 is built from 14 residues. The germline gives CDR1 DFQATT, CDR2 SNEGSKA (reference sequence). The CDR3 sequence is CSASSGLAGAEQFF. DNA for the CDR3: TGCAGTGCTAGTAGCGGACTAGCGGGAGCTGAGCAGTTCTTC.

This clonotype was counted many times. The chain combines TRBV11-2 with TRBJ1-5; D ambiguous. V gave up 0 bases and J gave up 5 bases, with 5 bases separating them. Germline V CDR1 and CDR2: SGHAT, FQNNGV. The CDR3 runs to 13 residues. The CDR3 sequence is CASSLERDQPQHF. The CDR3 nucleotides are TGTGCCAGCAGCTTAGAGCGAGATCAGCCCCAGCATTTT. Complete variable domain (other parts from reference TRBV11-2 and TRBJ1-5): EAGVAQSPRYKIIEKRQSVAFWCNPISGHATLYWYQQILGQGPKLLIQFQNNGVVDDSQLPKDRFSAERLKGVDSTLKIQPAKLEDSAVYLCASSLERDQPQHFGDGTRLSIL.

This clonotype came up many times. The V call is TRBV20-1, the J call TRBJ2-5; 9 bases align to TRBD1. This CDR3 is built from 14 residues. Germline V gene data show CDR1 as DFQATT and CDR2 as SNEGSKA (reference sequence). Unmatched junction bases numbered 15, after V lost 6 bases and J lost 10 bases. CDR3 nucleotides: TGCAGTGCGCCGGGACAGGGAATTTTTCGAGACCAGTACTTC. Amino acids: CSAPGQGIFRDQYF.

Ten or more counts support this clonotype. The chain uses TRBV2 and TRBJ2-1; no firm D call. CDR3 length: 14 amino acids. V dropped 3 bases and J dropped 0 bases, with 6 bases sitting between them. Germline CDR1 reads SNHLY; CDR2 reads FYNNEI. The CDR3 region has the DNA TGTGCCAGCAGTGAGGGTACCTCCTACAATGAGCAGTTCTTC. It encodes CASSEGTSYNEQFF.

The chain employs TRBV28 and TRBJ2-5, with 12 bases fitting TRBD2. V dropped 5 bases and J dropped 2; count of bases not matched to a gene: 9. Germline V gene lookup returns CDR1 MDHEN and CDR2 SYDVKM. CDR3 length: 17 residues. CDR3 in DNA: TGTGCCAGCAGTACCCCGGGACTAGCGGGTAGGCAAGAGACCCAGTACTTC. It is translated as CASSTPGLAGRQETQYF. The full variable domain, with the rest looked up from reference TRBV28 and TRBJ2-5, is DVKVTQSSRYLVKRTGEKVFLECVQDMDHENMFWYRQDPGLGLRLIYFSYDVKMKEKGDIPEGYSVSREKKERFSLILESASTNQTSMYLCASSTPGLAGRQETQYFGPGTRLLVL.

This clonotype was recorded at least ten times. This chain connects TRBV27 to TRBJ2-3; 8 bases agree with TRBD2. The germline CDR1 and CDR2 sequences are MNHEY and SMNVEV (reference sequence). The CDR3 totals 15 residues. The V gene end was trimmed by 5 bases and the J gene end by 0 bases; junction bases not matched to a gene: 4. CDR3 amino acids: CASSPGGFSTDTQYF. The CDR3 nucleotides are TGTGCCAGCAGTCCGGGGGGGTTCAGCACAGATACGCAGTATTTT.

This clonotype was seen ten or more times. The chain carries TRBV7-9 and TRBJ2-7; 7 bases line up with TRBD2. The CDR3 is 14 amino acids. Germline CDR1 reads SEHNR; CDR2 reads FQNEAQ (reference sequence). Trimming cost V 1 base and J 4 bases; bases outside gene matches: 4. CDR3: CASSLEPGGYEQYF. The DNA for the CDR3 is TGTGCCAGCAGCTTAGAACCGGGAGGTTACGAGCAGTACTTC. The complete variable domain, with remaining parts taken from reference TRBV7-9 and TRBJ2-7, reads DTGVSQNPRHKITKRGQNVTFRCDPISEHNRLYWYRQTLGQGPEFLTYFQNEAQLEKSRLLSDRFSAERPKGSFSTLEIQRTEQGDSAMYLCASSLEPGGYEQYFGPGTRLTVT.

Many counts were recorded for this clonotype. The chain couples TRBV20-1 to TRBJ2-4; TRBD2 agrees at 12 bases. CDR1 is DFQATT and CDR2 is SNEGSKA in the germline V gene (reference sequence). Trimming at V came to 3 bases and at J to 3 bases, leaving 6 bases not matched to a gene. The CDR3 has 16 residues. This CDR3 reads CSARGLAGGRKNIQYF. As DNA, the CDR3 is TGCAGTGCTAGGGGCCTAGCGGGAGGGCGCAAAAACATTCAGTACTTC.

The CDR3 region is CASTSIGAGDYNEQFF. For the CDR3, the DNA is TGTGCCAGCACCTCGATCGGGGCGGGGGACTACAATGAGCAGTTCTTC. The rearrangement links TRBV27 to TRBJ2-1; 7 bases fit TRBD2. CDR3 length: 16 amino acids. Germline V lookup: CDR1 MNHEY, CDR2 SMNVEV (reference sequence). V was pared by 7 bases and J by 3 bases, with 12 bases of the junction left unmatched.

This clonotype was picked up many times. The J gene is TRBJ2-2, the V gene TRBV18; D not resolved. Trimming stripped 2 bases from V and 7 bases from J, with 5 bases between. Germline assignment: CDR1 KGHSH and CDR2 LQKENI. The length of the CDR3 is 12 residues. The CDR3 sequence is CASSPGNGELFF. CDR3 DNA: TGTGCCAGCTCACCAGGGAACGGGGAGCTGTTTTTT.

Many counts were recorded for this clonotype. Here the CDR3 reads CASSSVVTGDYGYTF. The CDR3 nucleotides read TGTGCCAGCAGTTCAGTAGTGACAGGCGACTATGGCTACACCTTC. The chain has TRBV28 and TRBJ1-2; D may be TRBD1 (6 bases). The CDR3 spans 15 residues. The V gene's germline CDR1 is MDHEN and CDR2 SYDVKM. The ends were cut back, 4 bases at V and 3 bases at J, with 15 bases in the middle.

This clonotype was picked up many times. DNA for the CDR3: TGTGCCAGCACCCTCCTTTCGGGCGGACTCCAAGAGACCCAGTACTTC. Translated: CASTLLSGGLQETQYF. The chain uses TRBV6-2 or TRBV6-3 and TRBJ2-5, with TRBD2 as a possible D gene (5 bases). In germline, CDR1 is MNHEY, CDR2 SVGEGT. With 7 bases removed from V and 1 base from J, the gap between germline ends came to 19 bases. The CDR3 is made up of 16 amino acids.

This clonotype was seen many times. This chain uses TRBV24-1 with TRBJ2-1; tentative D call: TRBD1 (6 bases). The CDR3 covers 17 residues. Looked up from germline, CDR1 is KGHDR and CDR2 is SFDVKD. Trimming left V 3 bases short and J 0 bases short, with 14 bases between. DNA of the CDR3: TGTGCCACCAGTGATCTGTCGACAGGCCGCTCCTACAATGAGCAGTTCTTC. The encoded protein is CATSDLSTGRSYNEQFF.

This clonotype has at least ten counts. This rearrangement joins TRBV7-9 to TRBJ2-7; D gene ambiguous. The length of the CDR3 is 15 residues. Deletions cut 5 bases from V and 0 bases from J, with 14 bases between. Germline CDR1 SEHNR, CDR2 FQNEAQ (reference sequence). CDR3 amino acids: CASSPGPAYSYEQYF. CDR3 nucleotide sequence: TGTGCCAGCAGCCCCGGGCCGGCCTACTCCTACGAGCAGTACTTC.

The chain joins TRBV20-1 to TRBJ2-7; 9 bases align to TRBD2. The V segment lost 7 bases and the J segment 0 bases; nucleotides outside the gene matches: 7. Germline V gene sequence: CDR1 DFQATT, CDR2 SNEGSKA (reference sequence). The CDR3 has 14 residues. In nucleotides, the CDR3 is TGCAGTGTGGATAGCGGGGGAAACTCCTACGAGCAGTACTTC. This translates into CSVDSGGNSYEQYF.

The chain employs TRBV29-1 and TRBJ2-1, with TRBD2 matching 9 bases. The CDR3 sequence is 14 residues long. The junction had 5 bases not matched to a gene; V was cut back by 6 bases and J by 2 bases. Germline loops: CDR1 SQVTM, CDR2 ANQGSEA. In DNA, the CDR3 is TGCAGCGTCCAAGCGGGAGGAACCTACAATGAGCAGTTCTTC. This translates into CSVQAGGTYNEQFF.

This clonotype has ten or more counts. The chain combines TRBV3-1 with TRBJ2-7, with D possibly TRBD1 on 6 matching bases. The germline V gene has CDR1 LGHDT and CDR2 YNNKEL (reference sequence). V was shortened by 1 base and J by 3 bases, with 16 bases between the two germline ends. The CDR3 has 16 residues. CDR3 protein: CASSQGRNRVNYEQYF. Written as DNA, the CDR3 is TGTGCCAGCAGCCAAGGGAGGAACAGGGTGAACTACGAGCAGTACTTC.

This clonotype was found many times. The genes are TRBV7-3 and TRBJ2-2, with TRBD2 matching over 9 bases. This CDR3 comprises 17 residues. After removal of 2 bases from V and 3 bases from J, the junction contained 7 bases not matched to a gene. Germline V gives CDR1 SGHTA, CDR2 FQGTGA. The CDR3 sequence is CASSLGLAGRYTGELFF. The CDR3, as DNA: TGTGCCAGCAGCTTAGGCCTAGCGGGGAGATACACCGGGGAGCTGTTTTTT.

The sample holds many counts of this clonotype. This chain links TRBV27 with TRBJ1-1; TRBD1 might be the D (6 bases). The V gene's germline CDR1 is MNHEY and CDR2 SMNVEV (reference sequence). V dropped 0 bases and J dropped 1 base, with 9 bases sitting between them. The CDR3 has 15 residues. The CDR3 sequence: CASSLSPRGNTEAFF. The CDR3 DNA is TGTGCCAGCAGTTTATCCCCCAGGGGGAACACTGAAGCTTTCTTT.

V usage is TRBV4-3 and J usage is TRBJ1-3; maybe TRBD1 (5 bases). Trimming took off 0 bases at V and 2 bases at J, with 8 bases between the two ends. Germline CDR1 and CDR2: LGHNA and YSLEER. This CDR3 is built from 15 residues. DNA of the CDR3: TGCGCCAGCAGCCAAGAGAGAGGGGCTGGAAACACCATATATTTT. Amino acid sequence: CASSQERGAGNTIYF.

This clonotype came up many times. This chain links TRBV28 with TRBJ2-7; D is uncertain. Germline loops: CDR1 MDHEN, CDR2 SYDVKM. The CDR3 covers 12 residues. The V gene lost 6 bases and the J gene lost 0 bases, with 6 bases spanning the gap. CDR3 in amino acids: CASSLLSYEQYF. The CDR3 nucleotides read TGTGCCAGCAGCCTCCTCTCCTACGAGCAGTACTTC.

This clonotype was found many times. V usage is TRBV5-1 and J usage is TRBJ2-5; 10 nucleotides line up with TRBD1. Germline trimming cut 1 base from V and 5 bases from J; bases unmatched to any gene: 5. Germline values: CDR1 SGHRS, CDR2 YFSETQ. The CDR3 consists of 15 residues. The CDR3 protein is CASSLRQGALETQYF. The CDR3, as DNA: TGCGCCAGCAGCTTGAGACAGGGGGCTTTGGAGACCCAGTACTTC.

In this sample, this clonotype turned up many times. The rearrangement uses TRBV29-1 and TRBJ2-7, with unresolved D. The CDR3 loop spans 12 amino acids. V lost 3 bases and J lost 2, with 8 bases in between. From germline, CDR1 is SQVTM and CDR2 ANQGSEA. CDR3 coding DNA: TGCAGCGTTGAGGCTGATCCCTACGAGCAGTACTTC. Translation gives CSVEADPYEQYF.

This clonotype was detected only a few times. The chain recombines TRBV7-8 with TRBJ2-7; D may be TRBD2 (6 bases). This CDR3 comprises 15 residues. CDR1 is SGHVS, CDR2 FQNEAQ, per germline. V dropped 5 bases and J dropped 0 bases, with 14 bases sitting between them. As DNA, the CDR3 is TGTGCCAGCAGCCCTAAGGCCGGGAGCTCCTACGAGCAGTACTTC. It translates to CASSPKAGSSYEQYF.

This clonotype was detected many times. This chain links TRBV4-3 with TRBJ2-3; 8 bases align to TRBD2. CDR1 LGHNA and CDR2 YSLEER come from the germline V gene. The trim removed 4 bases at V and 2 bases at J, leaving 5 bases unmatched. The CDR3 is made up of 15 amino acids. The CDR3 protein is CASSLIAGITDTQYF. In DNA, the CDR3 is TGCGCCAGCAGCCTTATAGCGGGAATCACAGATACGCAGTATTTT.

This clonotype was counted only a few times. The chain is built from TRBV7-9 and TRBJ2-2, with D uncertain. Trimming shortened V by 2 bases and J by 8 bases, and 6 bases separated the two germline ends. Germline V gene sequence: CDR1 SEHNR, CDR2 FQNEAQ (reference sequence). This CDR3 region has 12 residues. The CDR3 nucleotides read TGTGCCAGCAGCTTATTGGCGGGGGAGCTGTTTTTT. Amino acid sequence: CASSLLAGELFF.

This rearrangement joins TRBV7-6 to TRBJ1-1; D is uncertain. Germline assignment: CDR1 SGHVS and CDR2 FNYEAQ. The CDR3 is 14 amino acids. Deletions cut 5 bases from V and 5 bases from J, with 15 bases between. CDR3 sequence (DNA): TGTGCCAGCAGCCCGGGTGGGGAGTGGACTGAAGCTTTCTTT. Protein product: CASSPGGEWTEAFF.

This clonotype was counted a few times. The chain links TRBV7-9 to TRBJ2-5, with a possible D match to TRBD1 (6 bases). V lost 5 bases and J lost 3, with 19 bases in between. Germline values: CDR1 SEHNR, CDR2 FQNEAQ (reference sequence). CDR3 length: 16 amino acids. As DNA, the CDR3 is TGTGCCAGCAGCGCCCAAGATCCGGGACATAAAGAGACCCAGTACTTC. Translated, it gives CASSAQDPGHKETQYF.

As concerns this clonotype: With a much larger clone just one base away, this may be a read error. The chain couples TRBV20-1 to TRBJ2-7; no definite D call. This CDR3 is 15 amino acids long. Trimming took off 1 base at V and 2 bases at J, with 15 bases between the two ends. CDR1 and CDR2 (germline): DFQATT, SNEGSKA (reference sequence). The CDR3 is CSARAPAGFTYEQYF. In nucleotides, the CDR3 is TGCAGTGCTAGAGCCCCCGCCGGGTTCACCTACGAGCAGTACTTC.